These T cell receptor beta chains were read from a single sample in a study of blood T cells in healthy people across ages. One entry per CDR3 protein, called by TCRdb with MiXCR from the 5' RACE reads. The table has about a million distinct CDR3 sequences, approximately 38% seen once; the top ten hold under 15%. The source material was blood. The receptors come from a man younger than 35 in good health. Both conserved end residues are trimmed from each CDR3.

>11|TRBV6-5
ASSTLAAEQQF
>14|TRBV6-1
ASRPDRGGGNQPQH
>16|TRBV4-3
ASSQVSLLGWGANVLT
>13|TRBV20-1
SAPLTGGFNYGYT
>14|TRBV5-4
ASSLVSLGAGDTQY
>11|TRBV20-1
SAVWSLHNEQY
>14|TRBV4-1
ASSQDDRGPKNIQY
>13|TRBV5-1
ASSLGSGQNTEAF
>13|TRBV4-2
ASSRERGANNEQF
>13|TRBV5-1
ASSLGDGSSEKLF
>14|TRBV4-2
ASSQENSGGYNEQF
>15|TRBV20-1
SASPWGTGIYNSPLH
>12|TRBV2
ASSAVASNYGYT
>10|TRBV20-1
SARGGETEAF
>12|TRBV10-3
AISEGGSNYGYT
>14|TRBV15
ATSRDLEGSNQPQH
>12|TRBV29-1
SGTLAGGWNEQY
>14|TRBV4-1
ASSQDTGGRADTQY
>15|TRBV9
ASSVLGTGGLTDTQY
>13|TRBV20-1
SAAPPTLSYNEQF
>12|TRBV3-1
ASAFKRAGSPLH
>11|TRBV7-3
ASSLEGQSGYT
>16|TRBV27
ASSLMPPGLARYNEQF
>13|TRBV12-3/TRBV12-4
ASSFGTGVANEQF
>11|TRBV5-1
ASSLAGLPPWY
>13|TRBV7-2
ASSSTGISTDTQY
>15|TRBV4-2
ASSQVGQGITNEKLF
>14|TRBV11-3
ASSLYGTATYNEQY